The 13 T cell receptor beta chains below were found in one sample sequenced in a study of blood T cells in healthy people across ages. PCR was performed a second time for about 6 to 11 cycles using a sample-barcoded 5' primer and a J-beta primer mix. MiXCR, run by TCRdb on the 5' RACE reads, gives a single entry per CDR3 protein. The data show roughly 550,000 distinct CDR3 sequences, about 24% seen once. These data also formed part of another study, on T cells of mothers and their children.

The sample consisted of blood. The receptors were sampled from a boy aged 5-17 years in good health.

This rearrangement joins TRBV3-1 to TRBJ2-1; D remains unclear. This CDR3 is 11 amino acids long. Germline CDR1 is LGHDT and CDR2 is YNNKEL (reference sequence). V gave up 4 bases and J gave up 12 bases, with 10 bases separating them. CDR3 sequence: CASSPGVGQFF. DNA of the CDR3: TGTGCCAGCAGCCCGGGCGTCGGGCAGTTCTTC.

This clonotype came up a few times. V usage is TRBV30 and J usage is TRBJ1-1; D unclear. V was clipped by 1 base and J by 4 bases, with 7 bases between them. The CDR3 is 12 residues long. From germline, CDR1 is GTSNPN and CDR2 SVGIG (reference sequence). The DNA for the CDR3 is TGTGCCTGGAGTGACGGAATCACTGAAGCTTTCTTT. Translated: CAWSDGITEAFF.

Ten or more counts support this clonotype. The J gene is TRBJ2-4, the V gene TRBV28, with TRBD1 matching 8 bases. CDR3 length: 14 residues. The trim removed 4 bases at V and 9 bases at J, leaving 8 bases unmatched. CDR1 and CDR2 (germline): MDHEN, SYDVKM. The CDR3 loop reads CASSCRGPGCIQYF. The CDR3 nucleotides read TGTGCCAGCAGTTGCAGGGGGCCGGGTTGCATTCAGTACTTC.

In its sample, this clonotype was seen a few times. The chain is built from TRBV29-1 and TRBJ2-5; possibly TRBD2 for D (5 bases). CDR1 is SQVTM, CDR2 ANQGSEA, per germline. CDR3 length: 12 amino acids. The CDR3 region is CSVKRTGFAQYF. Here the CDR3 DNA reads TGCAGTGTAAAGCGGACGGGGTTTGCCCAGTACTTC.

The chain combines TRBV28 with TRBJ2-3; D perhaps matches TRBD2 (6 bases). The CDR3 contains 14 residues. Germline assignment: CDR1 MDHEN and CDR2 SYDVKM. The germline V and J ends were trimmed by 2 bases and 6 bases, with 12 bases remaining between them. CDR3 residues: CASSLAGRWDTQYF. The CDR3 region has the DNA TGTGCCAGCAGTTTAGCGGGAAGGTGGGATACGCAGTATTTT.

This clonotype was seen more than once but under ten times. The chain combines TRBV7-2 with TRBJ1-3; D gene unclear. The ends were cut back, 6 bases at V and 1 base at J, with 10 bases in the middle. From germline, CDR1 is SGHTA and CDR2 FQGNSA. This CDR3 contains 14 residues. The CDR3 spells CASSPIGSGNTIYF. CDR3 coding DNA: TGTGCCAGCAGTCCCATAGGGTCTGGAAACACCATATATTTT.

This clonotype was seen a few times. The V gene is TRBV20-1, the J gene TRBJ1-1; D may be TRBD1 (6 bases). Germline CDR1 DFQATT, CDR2 SNEGSKA (reference sequence). Between the trimmed V and J ends, which lost 3 bases and 1 base, there was a span of 15 bases. The CDR3 has 15 amino acids. The DNA for the CDR3 is TGCAGTGCTAGCGACTCCTTACAGGGGAACACTGAAGCTTTCTTT. It is translated as CSASDSLQGNTEAFF.

The genes are TRBV2 and TRBJ2-7, with 13 positions matching TRBD2. Germline values: CDR1 SNHLY, CDR2 FYNNEI. The trim removed 7 bases at V and 6 bases at J, leaving 12 bases unmatched. The CDR3 covers 16 residues. CDR3 in DNA: TGTGCCAGCACCGACACTAGCGGGAGGGATACGGGCGAGCAGTACTTC. Its translation is CASTDTSGRDTGEQYF.

The chain joins TRBV7-2 to TRBJ2-6, with a tentative D call TRBD2 (6 bases). This CDR3 has 18 residues. V lost 1 base and J 0 bases, leaving 13 bases between the germline ends. Germline V gene lookup returns CDR1 SGHTA and CDR2 FQGNSA. CDR3 region: CASSLGLVGLSGANVLTF. The CDR3 DNA reads TGTGCCAGCAGCTTAGGTCTAGTGGGACTCTCTGGGGCCAACGTCCTGACTTTC.

The chain joins TRBV6-5 to TRBJ2-1, with D possibly matching TRBD2 (5 bases). The CDR3 spans 15 residues. Trimming took 6 bases from V and 9 from J, leaving 21 bases between them. Germline values: CDR1 MNHEY, CDR2 SVGAGI. DNA of the CDR3: TGTGCCAGCAGCATCATTTCGATCTCTAGCTTTGAGCAGTTCTTC. Translating gives CASSIISISSFEQFF.

This chain uses TRBV6-5 with TRBJ2-5; D ambiguous. V was pared by 11 bases and J by 0 bases, with 16 bases between. Germline V gene lookup returns CDR1 MNHEY and CDR2 SVGAGI. The CDR3 sequence is 14 residues long. The CDR3 here is CASAGLIYQETQYF. In DNA, the CDR3 is TGTGCCTCCGCCGGGCTCATCTACCAAGAGACCCAGTACTTC.

The chain has TRBV19 and TRBJ2-5; 7 nucleotides line up with TRBD1. The V gene's germline CDR1 is LNHDA and CDR2 SQIVND (reference sequence). Unmatched junction bases numbered 7, after V lost 7 bases and J lost 2 bases. The CDR3 length is 14 residues. The CDR3: CASNLGTAQETQYF. The CDR3 DNA sequence: TGTGCCAGTAACCTCGGGACAGCACAAGAGACCCAGTACTTC.

The rearrangement uses TRBV3-1 and TRBJ1-2; weak D call: TRBD1 (6 bases). Trimming removed 4 bases at V and 0 bases at J, with 9 bases between. CDR1 and CDR2 (germline): LGHDT, YNNKEL (reference sequence). The CDR3 has 14 residues. DNA of the CDR3: TGTGCCAGCAGCCGGGGGGCTTCTAACTATGGCTACACCTTC. It is translated as CASSRGASNYGYTF.